A single sample gave rise to the 3 T cell receptor beta chains below, sequenced in a study of early T cells in non-severe SARS-CoV-2 infection. MiXCR was run by TCRdb on the 5' RACE reads, yielding one entry per CDR3 protein. The sample holds fewer than 30,000 distinct CDR3 sequences; 4% to 5% are singletons and the top ten take about 4.2%. Sequencing was carried out using whole blood. These receptors came from an adult who was a healthcare worker with PCR-confirmed SARS-CoV-2 infection or an uninfected control (not recorded which).

This clonotype came up many times. The V call is TRBV6-1, the J call TRBJ2-1; D is unclear. The CDR3 consists of 11 residues. Germline V gene lookup returns CDR1 MNHNS and CDR2 SASEGT. Trimming pared 9 bases from V and 7 bases from J, leaving 10 bases between. The CDR3 sequence: CASLVMNEQFF. In nucleotides, the CDR3 is TGTGCCAGTCTCGTTATGAATGAGCAGTTCTTC.

This clonotype was counted many times. The chain recombines TRBV7-9 with TRBJ2-3; 8 nucleotides agree with TRBD2. The CDR3 contains 15 residues. Germline V CDR1 and CDR2: SEHNR, FQNEAQ (reference sequence). J lost 2 bases, V lost 6 bases, and 7 bases had no gene match. Here the CDR3 DNA reads TGTGCCAGCAGTCCTAACGGGAGGGTCACAGATACGCAGTATTTT. Its protein is CASSPNGRVTDTQYF.

The rearrangement uses TRBV28 and TRBJ1-6; TRBD1 aligns across 11 bases. CDR1 MDHEN and CDR2 SYDVKM come from the germline V gene. The V segment lost 5 bases and the J segment 8 bases; nucleotides outside the gene matches: 11. The CDR3 length is 17 residues. This CDR3 is CASSRPGQGGSYSPLHF. In DNA, the CDR3 is TGTGCCAGCAGTCGACCGGGACAGGGGGGATCATATTCACCCCTCCACTTT. The entire variable domain, with the rest obtained from reference TRBV28 and TRBJ1-6, is as follows: DVKVTQSSRYLVKRTGEKVFLECVQDMDHENMFWYRQDPGLGLRLIYFSYDVKMKEKGDIPEGYSVSREKKERFSLILESASTNQTSMYLCASSRPGQGGSYSPLHFGNGTRLTVT.